A single sample gave rise to the 18 T cell receptor beta chains below, sequenced in a study of spatial heterogeneity in lung cancer. TCRdb itself ran the 5' RACE reads through MiXCR, one entry per CDR3 protein. The sample shows several thousand distinct CDR3 sequences, roughly 35% of them seen only once. The time point was: sample taken at primary tumor resection. TCRs were sequenced from unsorted whole RNA of tumor, nontumor lung or PBMC. The sample in question was PBMCs, obtained at surgery. The receptors were gathered from a female donor with early-stage non-small cell lung cancer.

On this clonotype: This beta chain lies outside the target of a library built for alpha chains; its clone size means little. The genes are TRBV18 and TRBJ2-1; 12 positions match TRBD2. The CDR3 is made up of 16 amino acids. CDR1 and CDR2 (germline): KGHSH, LQKENI. V was clipped by 3 bases and J by 5 bases; unmatched bases: 5. The CDR3 sequence is CASSPPTSGGHNEQFF. The CDR3 DNA reads TGTGCCAGCTCACCCCCGACTAGCGGGGGTCACAATGAGCAGTTCTTC. The whole variable domain, filled in from reference TRBV18 and TRBJ2-1, reads NAGVMQNPRHLVRRRGQEARLRCSPMKGHSHVYWYRQLPEEGLKFMVYLQKENIIDESGMPKERFSAEFPKEGPSILRIQQVVRGDSAAYFCASSPPTSGGHNEQFFGPGTRLTVL.

In its sample, this clonotype was seen a few times. The library was built for alpha chains, so this beta chain is an off-target read and its size means little. This chain joins TRBV5-1 and TRBJ2-5, with 10 bases that match TRBD2. V lost 0 bases and J lost 4; bases outside the gene matches: 3. The germline V gene encodes CDR1 SGHRS and CDR2 YFSETQ. This CDR3 comprises 15 residues. DNA for the CDR3: TGCGCCAGCAGCTTGGGGATAGCGGGGGGAGAGACCCAGTACTTC. Translated, it gives CASSLGIAGGETQYF.

This clonotype turned up a few times. The library was designed around alpha chains, so this beta chain is a stray read whose abundance carries little weight. CDR3 nucleotides: TGTGCCAGCAGCTTGGTAGAGACCCAGTACTTC. Its translation: CASSLVETQYF. V usage is TRBV7-2 and J usage is TRBJ2-5; D is undetermined. CDR1 is SGHTA and CDR2 is FQGNSA in the germline V gene. V was clipped by 3 bases and J by 4 bases, with 3 bases between them. The CDR3 runs to 11 residues.

Only a few counts were recorded for this clonotype. Little can be read into the size of this beta chain, an off-target read in a library designed for alpha chains. V and J are TRBV28 and TRBJ1-1; D is possibly TRBD1 (5 bases). From germline, CDR1 is MDHEN and CDR2 SYDVKM. This CDR3 is built from 11 residues. Between the trimmed V and J ends, which lost 8 bases and 8 bases, there was a span of 12 bases. This CDR3 is CASGRGLEAFF. Written as DNA, the CDR3 is TGTGCCAGCGGTCGGGGCTTAGAAGCTTTCTTT.

About this clonotype: This beta chain is an off-target read within a library intended for alpha chains, so its frequency means little. This chain connects TRBV7-9 to TRBJ2-7; weak D call: TRBD2 (5 bases). This CDR3 has 11 residues. The ends were cut back, 6 bases at V and 4 bases at J, with 7 bases in the middle. Germline V gene lookup returns CDR1 SEHNR and CDR2 FQNEAQ (reference sequence). CDR3 DNA sequence: TGTGCCAGCAGGGGAGCTTACGAGCAGTACTTC. Encoded protein: CASRGAYEQYF.

For this clonotype: This beta chain came through as a stray read in a library set up for alpha chains, and its size says little. The chain carries TRBV29-1 and TRBJ2-3, with 7 bases fitting TRBD1. The CDR3 covers 13 residues. V trimming: 4 bases; J trimming: 3 bases; junction bases outside the gene matches: 4. Germline V lookup: CDR1 SQVTM, CDR2 ANQGSEA. The DNA for the CDR3 is TGCAGCGTTGCGGCGACAGGGACAGATACGCAGTATTTT. Amino acids: CSVAATGTDTQYF.

In regard to this clonotype: This beta chain is off target for a library built for alpha chains, so its abundance means little. The CDR3 spells CASSSTGGGGNEQFF. The CDR3 DNA reads as TGTGCCAGCAGCTCCACTGGAGGGGGAGGCAATGAGCAGTTCTTC. The chain recombines TRBV5-4 with TRBJ2-1, with D perhaps assigned TRBD1 or TRBD2 (6 bases each). This CDR3 is 15 amino acids long. V lost 3 bases to trimming and J lost 6 bases, with 16 bases between them. The germline gives CDR1 SGHNT, CDR2 YYREEE (reference sequence).

This clonotype was counted a few times. The library was designed around alpha chains, so this beta chain is a stray read whose abundance carries little weight. The chain joins TRBV2 to TRBJ2-3, with 7 positions matching TRBD1. The CDR3 covers 16 residues. Germline V gene lookup returns CDR1 SNHLY and CDR2 FYNNEI. V gave up 3 bases and J gave up 0 bases; unmatched junction bases: 6. The CDR3 loop reads CASSDSDRASTDTQYF. CDR3 bases: TGTGCCAGCAGTGATTCCGACAGGGCAAGCACAGATACGCAGTATTTT.

In the case of this clonotype: This beta chain is off target for a library built for alpha chains, so its abundance means little. The V call is TRBV7-8, the J call TRBJ1-6, with D possibly TRBD1 on 6 matching bases. With 1 base removed from V and 10 bases from J, the gap between germline ends came to 8 bases. The germline CDR1 and CDR2 sequences are SGHVS and FQNEAQ. CDR3 size: 13 residues. CDR3 DNA sequence: TGTGCCAGCAGCTTAGGGGGGGCATCACCCCTCCACTTT. This codes for CASSLGGASPLHF.

Remarks on this clonotype: The library was prepared for alpha chains; this beta chain is a stray read, so its frequency means little. The J gene is TRBJ2-5, the V gene TRBV5-4, with D tentatively TRBD2 (6 bases). CDR1 is SGHNT and CDR2 is YYREEE in the germline V gene (reference sequence). V lost 4 bases and J 2 bases, leaving 18 bases between the germline ends. CDR3 length: 16 residues. The CDR3 loop reads CASSPPRRSGQETQYF. The CDR3 nucleotides are TGTGCCAGCAGCCCTCCCCGGCGGAGCGGGCAAGAGACCCAGTACTTC.

Worth noting for this clonotype: This beta chain appears as a stray read in a library generated for alpha chains; its size is not informative. This chain links TRBV7-9 with TRBJ2-1, with D perhaps TRBD1 (5 bases). V lost 4 bases and J 14 bases, leaving 18 bases between the germline ends. This CDR3 region has 13 residues. The germline V gene has CDR1 SEHNR and CDR2 FQNEAQ (reference sequence). The CDR3 sequence is CASSSKGPVGKFF. The CDR3 bases are TGTGCCAGCAGCTCCAAGGGGCCGGTGGGGAAGTTCTTC.

Comment on this clonotype: Because the library targeted alpha chains, this beta chain is an off-target read whose size means little. This chain uses TRBV11-2 with TRBJ2-2; D unresolved. CDR3 length: 14 amino acids. Germline lookup yields CDR1 SGHAT and CDR2 FQNNGV. Between the trimmed V and J ends, which lost 1 base and 5 bases, there was a span of 8 bases. The CDR3 loop is CASSLVQWTGELFF. Written as DNA, the CDR3 is TGTGCCAGCAGCTTAGTCCAGTGGACCGGGGAGCTGTTTTTT.

The sample holds a few counts of this clonotype. This beta chain is an off-target read within a library intended for alpha chains, so its frequency means little. The chain uses TRBV28 and TRBJ2-2; 8 bases map to TRBD2. J gave up 0 bases and V 8 bases, and 5 bases lay outside the gene matches. CDR3 length: 15 amino acids. Germline CDR1 MDHEN, CDR2 SYDVKM. The CDR3 reads CASRIAGTNTGELFF. As DNA, the CDR3 is TGTGCCAGCCGGATAGCGGGAACGAACACCGGGGAGCTGTTTTTT.

Notes on this clonotype: As an off-target read in a library built for alpha chains, this beta chain has a frequency of little significance. This rearrangement joins TRBV12-3 or TRBV12-4 to TRBJ2-1; D remains ambiguous. The V gene lost 2 bases and the J gene lost 9 bases, with 5 bases spanning the gap. The CDR3 is made up of 11 amino acids. This chain's CDR3 is CASSLTTEQFF. The CDR3 region has the DNA TGTGCCAGCAGTTTAACGACTGAGCAGTTCTTC.

Concerning this clonotype: This beta chain was picked up by a library intended for alpha chains and is off target, so its count carries little meaning. V and J are TRBV3-1 and TRBJ2-6; D unresolved. The CDR3 contains 17 residues. The germline gives CDR1 LGHDT, CDR2 YNNKEL (reference sequence). V lost 3 bases and J 0 bases, leaving 12 bases between the germline ends. This CDR3 reads CASSHHYTSSGANVLTF. In DNA form, the CDR3 reads TGTGCCAGCAGCCATCATTATACGAGCTCTGGGGCCAACGTCCTGACTTTC.

The sample holds a few counts of this clonotype. The library was designed around alpha chains, so this beta chain is a stray read whose abundance carries little weight. This chain connects TRBV28 to TRBJ2-7, with D tentatively TRBD2 (5 bases). Germline CDR1 MDHEN, CDR2 SYDVKM. This CDR3 comprises 14 residues. Trimming removed 5 bases from V and 4 bases from J, with 15 bases in between. The CDR3 loop reads CASSTRAILYEQYF. CDR3 bases: TGTGCCAGCAGTACGCGGGCCATACTTTACGAGCAGTACTTC.

In regard to this clonotype: Since it is a stray read in a library aimed at alpha chains, this beta chain has a size that is not meaningful. The chain has TRBV5-1 and TRBJ1-1, with 9 nucleotides matching TRBD1. This CDR3 is 14 amino acids long. V shed 4 bases and J 5 bases; nucleotides not matched to a gene: 6. The V gene's germline CDR1 is SGHRS and CDR2 YFSETQ. The CDR3 protein is CASSPGTGKTEAFF. CDR3 coding DNA: TGCGCCAGCAGCCCCGGGACAGGGAAAACTGAAGCTTTCTTT.

A word on this clonotype: This beta chain represents an off-target read in a library built for alpha chains; its size is of limited meaning. V usage is TRBV27 and J usage is TRBJ2-3; D gene unclear. V lost 2 bases to trimming and J lost 0 bases, with 3 bases between them. The CDR3 has 13 residues. Looked up from germline, CDR1 is MNHEY and CDR2 is SMNVEV (reference sequence). CDR3 sequence reads: CASSLLSTDTQYF. The CDR3 DNA sequence: TGTGCCAGCAGTTTACTTAGCACAGATACGCAGTATTTT.